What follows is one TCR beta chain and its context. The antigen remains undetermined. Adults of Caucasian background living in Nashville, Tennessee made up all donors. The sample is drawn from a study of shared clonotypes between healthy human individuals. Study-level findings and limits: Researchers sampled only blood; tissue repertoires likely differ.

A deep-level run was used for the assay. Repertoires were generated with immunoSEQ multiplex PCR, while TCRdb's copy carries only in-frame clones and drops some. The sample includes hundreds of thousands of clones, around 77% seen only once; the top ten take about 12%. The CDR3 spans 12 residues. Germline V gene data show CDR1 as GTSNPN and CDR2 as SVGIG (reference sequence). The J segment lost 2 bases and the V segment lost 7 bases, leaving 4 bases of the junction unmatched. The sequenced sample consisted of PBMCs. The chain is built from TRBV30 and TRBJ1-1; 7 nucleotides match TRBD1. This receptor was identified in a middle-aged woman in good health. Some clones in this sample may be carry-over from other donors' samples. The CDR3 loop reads CASGTVNTEAFF. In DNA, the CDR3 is TGTGCCTCCGGGACAGTTAACACTGAAGCTTTCTTT.